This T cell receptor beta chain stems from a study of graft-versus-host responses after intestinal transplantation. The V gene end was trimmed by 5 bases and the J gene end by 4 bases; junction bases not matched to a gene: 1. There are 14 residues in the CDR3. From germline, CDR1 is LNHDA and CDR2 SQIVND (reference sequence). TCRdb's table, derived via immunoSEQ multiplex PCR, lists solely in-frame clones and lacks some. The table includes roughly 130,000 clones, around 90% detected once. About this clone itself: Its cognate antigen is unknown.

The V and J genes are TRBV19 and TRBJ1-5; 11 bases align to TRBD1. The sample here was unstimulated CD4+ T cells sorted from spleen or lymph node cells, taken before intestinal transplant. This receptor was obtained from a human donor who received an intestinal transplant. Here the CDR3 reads CASSGTGGNQPQHF. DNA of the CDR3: TGTGCCAGTAGTGGGACAGGGGGTAATCAGCCCCAGCATTTT.